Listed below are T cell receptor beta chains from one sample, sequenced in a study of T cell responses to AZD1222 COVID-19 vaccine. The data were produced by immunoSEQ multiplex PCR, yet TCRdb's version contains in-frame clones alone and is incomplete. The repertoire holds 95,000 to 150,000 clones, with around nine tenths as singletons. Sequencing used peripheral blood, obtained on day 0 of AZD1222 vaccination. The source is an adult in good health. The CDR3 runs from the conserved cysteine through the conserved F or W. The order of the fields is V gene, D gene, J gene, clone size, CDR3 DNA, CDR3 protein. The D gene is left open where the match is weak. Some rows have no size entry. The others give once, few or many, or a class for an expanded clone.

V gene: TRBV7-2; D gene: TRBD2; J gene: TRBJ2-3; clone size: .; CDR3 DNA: TGTGCCAGCAGCTTAGCGCTGTCAAGCGGGAGAGCAGATACGCAGTATTTT; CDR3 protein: CASSLALSSGRADTQYF
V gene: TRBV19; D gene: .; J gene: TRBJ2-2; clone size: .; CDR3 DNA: TGTGCCAGTAGGGTTACGAACACCGGGGAGCTGTTTTTT; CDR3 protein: CASRVTNTGELFF
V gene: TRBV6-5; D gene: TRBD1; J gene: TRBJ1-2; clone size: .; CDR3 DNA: TGTGCCAGCAGTTACATGCAGGGGGCGCAGGATGGCTACACCTTC; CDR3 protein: CASSYMQGAQDGYTF
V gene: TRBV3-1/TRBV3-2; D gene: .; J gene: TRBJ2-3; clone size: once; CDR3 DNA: TGTGCCAGCAGCTTTAGCACAGATACGCAGTATTTT; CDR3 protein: CASSFSTDTQYF
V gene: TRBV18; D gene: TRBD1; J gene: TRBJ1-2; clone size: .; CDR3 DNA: TGTGCCAGCTCACCCTCCCGAGACAGGGGGGGCATTGGCGGCTACACCTTC; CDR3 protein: CASSPSRDRGGIGGYTF
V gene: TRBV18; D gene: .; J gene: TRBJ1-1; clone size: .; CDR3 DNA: TGTGCCAGCTCACCAGCCGTAGTGGTAGACGACCGCGAAGAGAACACTGAAGCTTTCTTT; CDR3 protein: CASSPAVVVDDREENTEAFF
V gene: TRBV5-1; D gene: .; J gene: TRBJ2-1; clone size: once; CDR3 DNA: TGCGCCAGCAGCTTGTTTAGCTTGAATGAGCAGTTCTTC; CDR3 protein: CASSLFSLNEQFF
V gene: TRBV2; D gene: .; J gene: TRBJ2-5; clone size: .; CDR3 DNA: TGTGCCAGCACCCGGGGGACCAGGGAGACCCAGTACTTC; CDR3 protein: CASTRGTRETQYF
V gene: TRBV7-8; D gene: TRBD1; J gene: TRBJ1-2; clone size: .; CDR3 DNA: TGTGCCAGCAGCTTCGGGACAGGGGTCGGCTATGGCTACACCTTC; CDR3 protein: CASSFGTGVGYGYTF
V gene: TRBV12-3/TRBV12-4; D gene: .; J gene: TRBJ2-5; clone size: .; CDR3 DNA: TGTGCCAGCAGTTTCCAGGGTAGAGAGACCCAGTACTTC; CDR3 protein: CASSFQGRETQYF
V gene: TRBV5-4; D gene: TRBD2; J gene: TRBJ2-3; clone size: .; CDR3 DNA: TGTGCCAGCAGCCCGGGACTAGCGGGGGGGCTCACAGATACGCAGTATTTT; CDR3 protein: CASSPGLAGGLTDTQYF
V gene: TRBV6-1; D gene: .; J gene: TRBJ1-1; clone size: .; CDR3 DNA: TGTGCCAGCAGTGAACGGTCTATGAACACTGAAGCTTTCTTT; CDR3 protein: CASSERSMNTEAFF
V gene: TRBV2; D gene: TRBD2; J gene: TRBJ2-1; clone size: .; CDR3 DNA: TGTGCCAGCAGTTATAGCGGGGCGAGCTCCTACAATGAGCAGTTCTTC; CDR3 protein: CASSYSGASSYNEQFF
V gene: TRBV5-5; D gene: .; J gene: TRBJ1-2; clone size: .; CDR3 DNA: TGTGCCAGCAGCTGGGACCTGTGGAGGGGGAACTATGGCTACACCTTC; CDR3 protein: CASSWDLWRGNYGYTF
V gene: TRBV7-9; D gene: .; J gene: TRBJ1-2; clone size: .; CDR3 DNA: TGTGCCAGCAGCTTAGATATTGGACGGGGCGGCTACACCTTC; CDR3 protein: CASSLDIGRGGYTF
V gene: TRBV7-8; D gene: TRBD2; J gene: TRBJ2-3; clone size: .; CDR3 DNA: TGTGCCAGCAGCTTAGAGGTGGCGGGAGCCACAGATACGCAGTATTTT; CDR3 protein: CASSLEVAGATDTQYF
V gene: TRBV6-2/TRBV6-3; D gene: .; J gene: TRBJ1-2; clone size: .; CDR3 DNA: TGTGCCAGCAGCAACACCCTAAGGGGCCGAGCCTATGGCTACACCTTC; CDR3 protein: CASSNTLRGRAYGYTF
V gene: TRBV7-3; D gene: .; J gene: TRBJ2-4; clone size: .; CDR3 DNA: TGTGCCAGCAGCTTTGCGGGAGCCAAAAACATTCAGTACTTC; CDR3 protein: CASSFAGAKNIQYF
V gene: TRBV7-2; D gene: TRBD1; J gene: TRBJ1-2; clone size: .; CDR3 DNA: TGTGCCAGCAGCTTAGTGACAGGGTCGGGCTATGGCTACACCTTC; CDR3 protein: CASSLVTGSGYGYTF
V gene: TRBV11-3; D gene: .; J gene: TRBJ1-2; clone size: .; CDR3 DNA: TGTGCCAGCACCACCGACAGTGGGAGTAACTATGGCTACACCTTC; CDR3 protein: CASTTDSGSNYGYTF
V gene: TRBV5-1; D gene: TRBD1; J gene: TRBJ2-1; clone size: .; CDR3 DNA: TGCGCCAGCAGCGAACGGACAGGGGGCGATGAGCAGTTCTTC; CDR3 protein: CASSERTGGDEQFF
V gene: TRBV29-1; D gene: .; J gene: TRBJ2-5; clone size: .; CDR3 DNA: TGCAGCGCCATACCCCGGGACGGCGATCAAGAGACCCAGTACTTC; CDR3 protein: CSAIPRDGDQETQYF
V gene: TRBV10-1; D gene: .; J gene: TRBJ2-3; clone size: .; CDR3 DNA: TGCGCCAGCAGTGCACACCTCGTAGATACGCAGTATTTT; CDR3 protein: CASSAHLVDTQYF
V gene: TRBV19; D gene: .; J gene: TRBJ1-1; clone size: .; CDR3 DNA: TGTGCCAGTAGCTTTTCAGGCGTCGGCGAAGCTTTCTTT; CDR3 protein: CASSFSGVGEAFF
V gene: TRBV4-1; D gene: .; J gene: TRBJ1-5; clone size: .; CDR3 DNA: TGCGCCAGCAGCCAAGAGGCCAGCTGGGGTCAGCCCCAGCATTTT; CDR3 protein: CASSQEASWGQPQHF
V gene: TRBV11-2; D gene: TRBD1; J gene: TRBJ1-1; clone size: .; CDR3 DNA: TGTGCCAGCAGGGGAAACAGGGGGATGAACACTGAAGCTTTCTTT; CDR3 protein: CASRGNRGMNTEAFF
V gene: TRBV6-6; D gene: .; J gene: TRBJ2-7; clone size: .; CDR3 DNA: TGTGCCAGCAGTTACCCCACCCCGGGGCGGGACGAGCAGTACTTC; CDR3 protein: CASSYPTPGRDEQYF
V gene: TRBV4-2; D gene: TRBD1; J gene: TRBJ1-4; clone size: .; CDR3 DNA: TGTGCCAGCAGCCAAGTACAGGGGTCAAATGAAAAACTGTTTTTT; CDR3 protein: CASSQVQGSNEKLFF
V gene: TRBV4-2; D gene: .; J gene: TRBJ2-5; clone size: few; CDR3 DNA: TGTGCCAGCAGCCAAGGGGTACTAGGAGGAACCCAGTACTTC; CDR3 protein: CASSQGVLGGTQYF
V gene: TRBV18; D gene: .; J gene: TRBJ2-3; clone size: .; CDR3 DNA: TGTGCCAGCTCACTCCCGGGCACAGATACGCAGTATTTT; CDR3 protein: CASSLPGTDTQYF
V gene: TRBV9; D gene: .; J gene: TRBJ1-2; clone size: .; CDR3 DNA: TGTGCCAGCAGCGTAGTAGGCAGTAACTATGGCTACACCTTC; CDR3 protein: CASSVVGSNYGYTF
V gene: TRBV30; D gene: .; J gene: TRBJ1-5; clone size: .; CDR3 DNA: TGTGCCTGGAGTGTACGGAGCAATCAGCCCCAGCATTTT; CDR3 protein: CAWSVRSNQPQHF
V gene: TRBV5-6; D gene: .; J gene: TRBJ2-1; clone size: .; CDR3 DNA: TGTGCCAGCAGCTTGGTGGGGGATGAGCAGTTCTTC; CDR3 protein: CASSLVGDEQFF
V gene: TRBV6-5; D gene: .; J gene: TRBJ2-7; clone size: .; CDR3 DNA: TGTGCCAGCAGCCTCTTGGCCCCCGCAGGGGAGCAGTACTTC; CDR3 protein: CASSLLAPAGEQYF
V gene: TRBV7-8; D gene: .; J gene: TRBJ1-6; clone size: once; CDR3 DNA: TGTGCCAGCAGAGAACGGGATACCTATAATTCACCCCTCCACTTT; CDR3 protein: CASRERDTYNSPLHF
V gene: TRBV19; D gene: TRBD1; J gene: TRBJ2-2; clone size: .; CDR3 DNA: TGTGCCAGTAGTAAGGGGCAGGGGGTCACCGGGGAGCTGTTTTTT; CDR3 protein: CASSKGQGVTGELFF
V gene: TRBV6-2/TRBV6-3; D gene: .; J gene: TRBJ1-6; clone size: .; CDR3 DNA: TGTGCCAGCAGTTCCCGGGTGAGCTCCTATAATTCACCCCTCCACTTT; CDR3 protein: CASSSRVSSYNSPLHF
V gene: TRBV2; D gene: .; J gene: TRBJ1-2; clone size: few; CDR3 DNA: TGTGCCAGCAGCTCCGACAGGAGGAGTTATGGCTACACCTTC; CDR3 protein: CASSSDRRSYGYTF
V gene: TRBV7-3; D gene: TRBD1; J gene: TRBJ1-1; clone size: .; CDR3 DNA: TGTGCCAGCAGCTTAGAGGGACAGAACCCAGCTTTCTTT; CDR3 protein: CASSLEGQNPAFF
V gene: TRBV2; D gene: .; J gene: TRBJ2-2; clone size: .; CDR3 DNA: TGTGCCAGCAGCTCCAGACCCCAAGGGACCGGGGAGCTGTTTTTT; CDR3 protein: CASSSRPQGTGELFF
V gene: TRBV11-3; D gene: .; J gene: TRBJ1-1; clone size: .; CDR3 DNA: TGTGCCAGCAGCCCCCAAGGCGGATTGAACACTGAAGCTTTCTTT; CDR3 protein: CASSPQGGLNTEAFF
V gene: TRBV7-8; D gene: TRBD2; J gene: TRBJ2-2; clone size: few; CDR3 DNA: TGTGCCAGCAGCACCCGGGGGGGCAGCACCGGGGAGCTGTTTTTT; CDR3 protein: CASSTRGGSTGELFF
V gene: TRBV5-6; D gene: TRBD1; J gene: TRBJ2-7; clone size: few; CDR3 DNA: TGTGCCAGCAGTCCAGGACAGGGGGCGCTTTACGAGCAGTACTTC; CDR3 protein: CASSPGQGALYEQYF
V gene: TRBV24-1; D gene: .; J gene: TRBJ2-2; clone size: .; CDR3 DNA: TGTGCCACCGCGGGGAACACCGGGGAGCTGTTTTTT; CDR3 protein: CATAGNTGELFF
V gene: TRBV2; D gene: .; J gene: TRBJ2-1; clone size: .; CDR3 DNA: TGTGCCAGCAGGAAAGGCTCCACAGTATGGCCCTACAATGAGCAGTTCTTC; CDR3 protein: CASRKGSTVWPYNEQFF
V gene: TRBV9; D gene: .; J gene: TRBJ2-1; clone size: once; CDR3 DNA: TGTGCCAGCAGCGTAGTGGACTTCGACAATGAGCAGTTCTTC; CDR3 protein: CASSVVDFDNEQFF
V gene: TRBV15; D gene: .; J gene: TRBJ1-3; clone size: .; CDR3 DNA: TGTGCCACCAGCAGAGTGGACAGAGCTGGAAACACCATATATTTT; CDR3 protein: CATSRVDRAGNTIYF
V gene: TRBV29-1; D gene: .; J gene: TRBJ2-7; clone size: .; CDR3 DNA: TGCAGCGCTGAAGGCACAGGCTCCCCCGAGCAGTACTTC; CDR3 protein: CSAEGTGSPEQYF
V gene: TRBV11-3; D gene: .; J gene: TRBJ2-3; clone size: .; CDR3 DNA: TGTGCCAGCAGCTTAGGTGCAGGGCGCACAGATACGCAGTATTTT; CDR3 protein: CASSLGAGRTDTQYF
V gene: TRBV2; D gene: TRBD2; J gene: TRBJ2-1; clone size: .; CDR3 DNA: TGTGCCAGCAGAATGACTAGCGGGACTAACAATGAGCAGTTCTTC; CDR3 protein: CASRMTSGTNNEQFF
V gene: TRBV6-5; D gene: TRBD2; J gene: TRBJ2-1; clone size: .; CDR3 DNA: TGTGCCAGCAGTTACATAGCGGGGAGCTCCTACAATGAGCAGTTCTTC; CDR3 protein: CASSYIAGSSYNEQFF
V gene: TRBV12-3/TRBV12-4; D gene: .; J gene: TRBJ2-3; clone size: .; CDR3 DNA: TGTGCCAGCAGTTTTCAGGGGACAGATACGCAGTATTTT; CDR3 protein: CASSFQGTDTQYF